This TCR beta chain appears in the sequencing data of a study of shared clonotypes between healthy human individuals. Study results and caveats: It was the non-shared clonotypes that had lower generation probabilities than clonotypes shared by all four donors. Sampling covered blood only; tissue repertoires likely differ.

Splitting of each subset's genomic DNA was done evenly across several immunoSEQ plates. TCRdb's copy holds only in-frame clones and misses some; the assay was immunoSEQ multiplex PCR. Among 950,000 to 1,300,000 clones listed, under 80% were seen once. As for this clone: Its cognate antigen is unknown.

Donors, healthy HIV-negative adults, lacked recent acute infections or vaccinations. Material for sequencing was memory CD4+ T cells sorted from blood. Subset of the sample: CD45RA-negative fraction. The clonotype was recovered from a man aged 18-30 years in good health.

Written as DNA, the CDR3 is TGTGCCAGCTCACTAAAGCGGGAGGGCCTAGATCACATTCAGTACTTC. Amino acids: CASSLKREGLDHIQYF. This chain uses TRBV18 with TRBJ2-4; 10 bases agree with TRBD2. CDR1 and CDR2 (germline): KGHSH, LQKENI. V shed 4 bases and J 8 bases; nucleotides not matched to a gene: 11. This CDR3 comprises 16 residues.